These 12 T cell receptor beta chains were all obtained from the same sample, sequenced in a study of human T cells and chemical hapten exposure. TCRdb reanalysed the RACE reads using MiXCR and keeps one entry per CDR3 protein. The sample records over 35,000 distinct CDR3 sequences, about 8.9% being singletons. Time point noted: patch test 2, 6 weeks after DPC sensitization. The sample's treatment: therapeutic diphenylcyclopropenone sensitization with weekly scalp DPC. This sample comprised whole blood, obtained in connection with sensitization to the hapten diphenylcyclopropenone (DPC). The origin of the receptors is a woman aged 40 to 50 with alopecia areata. Some clones in this sample may be carry-over from other donors' samples.

This clonotype was seen at least ten times. The chain uses TRBV4-1 and TRBJ2-2; D perhaps matches TRBD1 (5 bases). The CDR3 consists of 16 residues. CDR1 MGHRA and CDR2 YSYEKL come from the germline V gene. Trimming left V 1 base short and J 0 bases short, with 9 bases between. CDR3 loop: CASSQGVRANTGELFF. The CDR3 DNA reads as TGCGCCAGCAGCCAAGGGGTCAGGGCGAACACCGGGGAGCTGTTTTTT.

This clonotype has more than one count but fewer than ten. The chain joins TRBV28 to TRBJ2-3; D possibly corresponds to TRBD2 (5 bases). The V end lost 3 bases, the J end lost 2 bases, and 12 bases lay between the germline ends. CDR1 is MDHEN, CDR2 SYDVKM, per germline. This CDR3 spans 15 amino acids. Written as DNA, the CDR3 is TGTGCCAGCAGTTTCACTAGTTTAGACACAGATACGCAGTATTTT. Amino acid sequence: CASSFTSLDTDTQYF.

This clonotype was counted at least ten times. This rearrangement joins TRBV24-1 to TRBJ1-5; 7 bases map to TRBD1. Germline lookup yields CDR1 KGHDR and CDR2 SFDVKD. The CDR3 runs to 17 residues. Germline trimming cut 0 bases from V and 1 base from J; bases unmatched to any gene: 5. This CDR3 is CATSDLWSTGSNQPQHF. DNA for the CDR3: TGTGCCACCAGTGATTTGTGGTCGACAGGGAGCAATCAGCCCCAGCATTTT.

J is TRBJ2-2 and V is TRBV6-2 or TRBV6-3, with 11 bases identical to TRBD1. The CDR3 runs to 15 residues. Germline V lookup: CDR1 MNHEY, CDR2 SVGEGT. The trim removed 6 bases at V and 2 bases at J, leaving 2 bases unmatched. The CDR3 here is CASRRTGGNTGELFF. In DNA, the CDR3 is TGTGCCAGCAGAAGGACAGGGGGCAACACCGGGGAGCTGTTTTTT.

This clonotype was picked up many times. Here the CDR3 DNA reads TGTGCCAGCAGGACTGCCGGGACTAGCCACAATGAGCAGTTCTTC. This codes for CASRTAGTSHNEQFF. V usage is TRBV28 and J usage is TRBJ2-1; 9 bases fit TRBD2. The V gene's germline CDR1 is MDHEN and CDR2 SYDVKM. J gave up 5 bases and V 6 bases, and 8 bases lay outside the gene matches. The CDR3 has 15 residues. Drawing the rest from reference TRBV28 and TRBJ2-1, the complete variable domain is DVKVTQSSRYLVKRTGEKVFLECVQDMDHENMFWYRQDPGLGLRLIYFSYDVKMKEKGDIPEGYSVSREKKERFSLILESASTNQTSMYLCASRTAGTSHNEQFFGPGTRLTVL.

The V gene is TRBV29-1, the J gene TRBJ1-1; D is unresolved. The CDR3 consists of 11 residues. V lost 6 bases to trimming and J lost 8 bases, with 13 bases between them. Germline lookup yields CDR1 SQVTM and CDR2 ANQGSEA. The CDR3 sequence: CSVLQLEEAFF. DNA of the CDR3: TGCAGCGTCCTACAGTTAGAAGAAGCTTTCTTT.

At least ten counts were recorded for this clonotype. The genes are TRBV6-1 and TRBJ2-7, with 9 nucleotides matching TRBD2. Trimming removed 7 bases from V and 2 bases from J; junction bases left unmatched: 15. Per germline, CDR1 MNHNS and CDR2 SASEGT. This CDR3 is built from 17 residues. CDR3: CASNDLRPSGEPYEQYF. In nucleotides, the CDR3 is TGTGCCAGCAACGATCTCAGACCTAGCGGGGAGCCCTACGAGCAGTACTTC.

This clonotype has a count of ten or more. The chain combines TRBV7-9 with TRBJ2-1; 7 bases match TRBD2. CDR3 length: 14 amino acids. V was pared by 5 bases and J by 6 bases, with 7 bases of the junction left unmatched. CDR1 is SEHNR, CDR2 FQNEAQ, per germline (reference sequence). The CDR3 region has the DNA TGTGCCAGCAGCCTGGTGGGGGGGGTCAATGAGCAGTTCTTC. Protein: CASSLVGGVNEQFF. The complete variable domain, with remaining parts taken from reference TRBV7-9 and TRBJ2-1, reads DTGVSQNPRHKITKRGQNVTFRCDPISEHNRLYWYRQTLGQGPEFLTYFQNEAQLEKSRLLSDRFSAERPKGSFSTLEIQRTEQGDSAMYLCASSLVGGVNEQFFGPGTRLTVL.

The table lists this clonotype with a few counts. This rearrangement joins TRBV7-2 to TRBJ2-2, with D perhaps matching TRBD2 (6 bases). Looked up from germline, CDR1 is SGHTA and CDR2 is FQGNSA. Trimming left V 4 bases short and J 2 bases short, with 8 bases between. The CDR3 sequence is 14 residues long. CDR3 nucleotide sequence: TGTGCCAGCAGCTCGGGACTCAACACCGGGGAGCTGTTTTTT. Residues: CASSSGLNTGELFF.

This clonotype was recorded many times. The chain combines TRBV7-7 with TRBJ2-5; D unclear. Trimming left V 5 bases short and J 5 bases short, with 18 bases between. Germline lookup yields CDR1 SSHAT and CDR2 FNYEAQ (reference sequence). The CDR3 sequence is 15 residues long. Here the CDR3 reads CASSPRRVKEETQYF. In DNA form, the CDR3 reads TGTGCCAGCAGCCCCCGTAGGGTAAAGGAGGAGACCCAGTACTTC.

The sample holds many counts of this clonotype. V is TRBV11-2 and J is TRBJ2-3; D is uncertain. The germline CDR1 and CDR2 sequences are SGHAT and FQNNGV. V dropped 2 bases and J dropped 7 bases, with 4 bases sitting between them. This CDR3 is 11 amino acids long. This chain's CDR3 is CASSLTYTQYF. CDR3 bases: TGTGCCAGCAGCTTAACCTATACGCAGTATTTT. Full variable domain (rest looked up from reference TRBV11-2 and TRBJ2-3): EAGVAQSPRYKIIEKRQSVAFWCNPISGHATLYWYQQILGQGPKLLIQFQNNGVVDDSQLPKDRFSAERLKGVDSTLKIQPAKLEDSAVYLCASSLTYTQYFGPGTRLTVL.

This clonotype was seen repeatedly, ten times or more. The rearrangement joins TRBV30 to TRBJ2-2, with 8 bases aligning to TRBD1. Germline lookup yields CDR1 GTSNPN and CDR2 SVGIG (reference sequence). V was clipped by 2 bases and J by 6 bases; unmatched bases: 8. The CDR3 has 15 residues. CDR3: CAWSTGQGEAGELFF. The CDR3 DNA follows: TGTGCCTGGAGTACCGGACAGGGTGAGGCCGGGGAGCTGTTTTTT.